The source of this TCR beta chain is a study of blood T cells in healthy people across ages. Regarding the study as a whole: Donor CMV infection status was unknown, possibly confounding age-related changes in expanded clonotypes.

Germline V gene sequence: CDR1 SQVTM, CDR2 ANQGSEA. The CDR3 consists of 13 residues. Trimming cost V 5 bases and J 1 base; bases outside gene matches: 5. Regarding this clonotype: The antigen remains unidentified.

Together with a sample-barcoded 5' primer, a J-beta primer mix was included in a second PCR lasting about 7 to 11 cycles. Any given sample supplied a minimum of 3 million CDR3-containing paired-end reads. TCRdb re-derived calls from the 5' RACE reads in MiXCR, one entry per CDR3 protein. The table shows roughly 1.4 million distinct CDR3 sequences, with roughly 59% occurring only once. Sequences were obtained from blood. The chain carries TRBV29-1 and TRBJ2-7, with 7 bases that match TRBD1. The clonotype was recovered from a young man in good health. The CDR3 DNA reads TGCAGCGTTAAGACAGGGAGATCCTACGAGCAGTACTTC. It yields the protein CSVKTGRSYEQYF.